This entry describes one T cell receptor beta chain. Its specificity is not known. Assay used: immunoSEQ multiplex PCR; TCRdb lists only in-frame clones, some missing. The repertoire holds under 600,000 clones, 95% to 97% seen once, with about 0.064% in the top ten. Germline CDR1 reads SGHRS; CDR2 reads YFSETQ. V shed 4 bases and J 2 bases; nucleotides not matched to a gene: 11. The CDR3 length is 16 residues. The sample is drawn from a study of shared clonotypes between healthy human individuals. Looking at the study overall: Per-donor plates numbered three CD4 naive, three CD4 memory, two CD8 naive and one CD8 memory. Broader study findings: Only blood was sampled; tissue repertoires likely differ. Naive subsets usually exceeded memory subsets in estimated richness.

Source material: naive CD4+ T cells sorted from blood. This sample's subset: CD45RA+ positively selected. The sequence was obtained from a woman in her 30s in good health. V gene TRBV5-1 combines with J gene TRBJ2-7; the match to TRBD1 covers 8 bases. CDR3 sequence (DNA): TGCGCCAGCAGCCGCTGGCCCGGGACAGGACCCTACGAGCAGTACTTC. Its translation: CASSRWPGTGPYEQYF.